The 21 T cell receptor beta chains below come from one sample, sequenced in a study of blood T cell repertoires in COVID-19. Produced via immunoSEQ multiplex PCR; TCRdb's table is partial and in-frame only. Here the sample spans 300,000 to 400,000 clones, about nine tenths being singletons. The sequencing input was peripheral blood. These receptors came from a woman aged 65 to 85 with COVID-19, enrolled during active disease.

This clone was seen once. The chain employs TRBV9 and TRBJ1-1, with D possibly matching TRBD1 (6 bases). Germline CDR1 reads SGDLS; CDR2 reads YYNGEE. The V end was cut by 0 bases, the J end by 5 bases, with 20 bases between. The CDR3 contains 17 residues. Written as DNA, the CDR3 is TGTGCCAGCAGCGTAGATAACAGGGTAGCCACAGGGACTGAAGCTTTCTTT. This sequence encodes CASSVDNRVATGTEAFF.

The genes are TRBV18 and TRBJ2-7, with 8 nucleotides matching TRBD1. The CDR3 loop spans 14 amino acids. J lost 1 base, V lost 6 bases, and 5 bases had no gene match. Per the germline V gene, CDR1 is KGHSH and CDR2 is LQKENI. For the CDR3, the DNA is TGTGCCAGCTCGGATCGACAGGGGTCCTACGAGCAGTACTTC. The encoded protein is CASSDRQGSYEQYF.

This clone was picked up one time. The V call is TRBV19, the J call TRBJ2-7, with TRBD1 matching 12 bases. Germline CDR1 reads LNHDA; CDR2 reads SQIVND (reference sequence). The CDR3 contains 14 residues. Trimming took 5 bases from V and 6 from J; bases not matched to a gene: 5. The CDR3 protein is CASSPGTGGFEQYF. The CDR3 DNA reads TGTGCCAGTAGTCCCGGGACAGGGGGCTTCGAGCAGTACTTC.

The V call is TRBV5-6, the J call TRBJ1-6; no clear D. V dropped 4 bases and J dropped 10 bases, with 15 bases sitting between them. The CDR3 spans 14 residues. Germline assignment: CDR1 SGHDT and CDR2 YYEEEE. CDR3 amino acids: CASSLKSHRSPLHF. CDR3 DNA sequence: TGTGCCAGCAGCCTAAAATCACACAGATCACCCCTCCACTTT.

V gene TRBV2 combines with J gene TRBJ2-7, with D perhaps matching TRBD1 (6 bases). CDR1 SNHLY and CDR2 FYNNEI come from the germline V gene. The CDR3 has 14 amino acids. Deletions cut 6 bases from V and 0 bases from J, with 12 bases between. CDR3 in DNA: TGTGCCAGCAGCTCCGGGACACACTCCTACGAGCAGTACTTC. Protein sequence: CASSSGTHSYEQYF.

The chain carries TRBV5-1 and TRBJ1-2; 9 bases match TRBD1. CDR3 length: 15 residues. After removal of 2 bases from V and 2 bases from J, the junction contained 4 bases not matched to a gene. Germline V lookup: CDR1 SGHRS, CDR2 YFSETQ. The CDR3 DNA follows: TGCGCCAGCAGCTTAGGTACAGGGGGCAACTATGGCTACACCTTC. Its protein is CASSLGTGGNYGYTF.

This rearrangement joins TRBV6-6 to TRBJ1-5, with 9 positions matching TRBD1. Germline V CDR1 and CDR2: MNHNY, SVGAGI (reference sequence). With V trimmed by 6 bases and J by 8 bases, 8 bases remained unmatched. The CDR3 extends over 14 amino acids. As DNA, the CDR3 is TGTGCCAGCAGCCAAGGGACAGGGCGGGAGCCCCAGCATTTT. Translating gives CASSQGTGREPQHF.

This rearrangement joins TRBV5-1 to TRBJ2-3; 9 bases align to TRBD2. V lost 6 bases and J lost 5; bases outside the gene matches: 10. CDR1 and CDR2 from the germline V gene are SGHRS and YFSETQ. CDR3 length equals 15 residues. CDR3 sequence reads: CASMVAGVVGDTQYF. Written as DNA, the CDR3 is TGCGCCAGCATGGTAGCGGGGGTGGTAGGAGATACGCAGTATTTT. The variable domain in full, with the rest retrieved from reference TRBV5-1 and TRBJ2-3, is KAGVTQTPRYLIKTRGQQVTLSCSPISGHRSVSWYQQTPGQGLQFLFEYFSETQRNKGNFPGRFSGRQFSNSRSEMNVSTLELGDSALYLCASMVAGVVGDTQYFGPGTRLTVL.

This clone has just a few counts. The chain carries TRBV3-1 (or the pseudogene TRBV3-2) and TRBJ2-7; 11 positions agree with TRBD1. The CDR3 extends over 16 amino acids. From germline, CDR1 is LGHDT and CDR2 YNNKEL (reference sequence). J lost 2 bases, V lost 4 bases, and 7 bases had no gene match. This CDR3 reads CASSRGGQGAAYEQYF. For the CDR3, the DNA is TGTGCCAGCAGCCGAGGCGGACAGGGGGCCGCCTACGAGCAGTACTTC.

This clone has a single count. The CDR3 sequence is CASVGAGGTEAFF. The DNA of the CDR3 is TGCGCCAGCGTGGGCGCCGGGGGAACTGAAGCTTTCTTT. J is TRBJ1-1 and V is TRBV5-1; tentatively, D is TRBD1 (5 bases). This CDR3 contains 13 residues. The ends were cut back, 7 bases at V and 5 bases at J, with 15 bases in the middle. Germline V gives CDR1 SGHRS, CDR2 YFSETQ.

J is TRBJ2-7 and V is TRBV27, with D possibly TRBD1 on 5 matching bases. Trimming stripped 1 base from V and 5 bases from J, with 9 bases between. CDR3 size: 13 residues. The germline gives CDR1 MNHEY, CDR2 SMNVEV (reference sequence). CDR3 region: CASSLFGAHEQYF. CDR3 sequence (DNA): TGTGCCAGCAGTTTATTTGGGGCCCACGAGCAGTACTTC.

V gene TRBV3-1 (or the pseudogene TRBV3-2) combines with J gene TRBJ1-6; maybe TRBD1 (6 bases). The CDR3 totals 15 residues. Germline loops: CDR1 LGHDT, CDR2 YNNKEL (reference sequence). Trimming shortened V by 3 bases and J by 12 bases, and 18 bases separated the two germline ends. The CDR3 reads CASSHLDPGAEPLHF. The CDR3 DNA follows: TGTGCCAGCAGCCATCTCGATCCAGGGGCGGAACCCCTCCACTTT.

CDR3 in amino acids: CASRGWGTEYGYTF. DNA of the CDR3: TGTGCCAGCAGGGGTTGGGGGACAGAATATGGCTACACCTTC. The gene calls are TRBV27 and TRBJ1-2; 7 bases align to TRBD1. The ends lost 6 bases at V and 5 bases at J; junction bases unmatched: 9. CDR1 and CDR2 (germline): MNHEY, SMNVEV (reference sequence). This CDR3 is built from 14 residues.

The chain carries TRBV6-5 and TRBJ2-2; 10 bases fit TRBD1. CDR3 length: 15 residues. In germline, CDR1 is MNHEY, CDR2 SVGAGI. Germline trimming cut 6 bases from V and 7 bases from J; bases unmatched to any gene: 8. The CDR3: CASSSDRGQGGELFF. Here the CDR3 DNA reads TGTGCCAGCAGCAGCGACAGGGGGCAGGGCGGGGAGCTGTTTTTT.

The gene calls are TRBV29-1 and TRBJ1-1; D possibly corresponds to TRBD1 (6 bases). CDR3 length: 15 amino acids. V dropped 4 bases and J dropped 1 base, with 16 bases sitting between them. Germline loops: CDR1 SQVTM, CDR2 ANQGSEA. The chain's CDR3 is CSVVVGGLANTEAFF. The CDR3, as DNA: TGCAGCGTTGTTGTAGGGGGACTAGCGAACACTGAAGCTTTCTTT.

This clone came up once. Compared with germline, one end of the junction differs, possibly owing to a read error. The rearrangement uses TRBV5-1 and TRBJ2-1; 8 nucleotides line up with TRBD1. The CDR3 length is 11 residues. Germline V gene sequence: CDR1 SGHRS, CDR2 YFSETQ. In DNA, the CDR3 is TGCGCCAGCAGCGTGGGACAGGAGAGTCTCTTC. Residues: CASSVGQESLF. The full variable domain, with the rest looked up from reference TRBV5-1 and TRBJ2-1, is KAGVTQTPRYLIKTRGQQVTLSCSPISGHRSVSWYQQTPGQGLQFLFEYFSETQRNKGNFPGRFSGRQFSNSRSEMNVSTLELGDSALYLCASSVGQESLFGPGTRLTVL.

The J gene is TRBJ1-4, the V gene TRBV27; TRBD1 is a possible D gene (6 bases). This CDR3 has 14 amino acids. Deletions cut 2 bases from V and 5 bases from J, with 9 bases between. CDR1 and CDR2 (germline): MNHEY, SMNVEV (reference sequence). The DNA of the CDR3 is TGTGCCAGCAGTTTAGGGACACGGAATGAAAAACTGTTTTTT. Amino acid sequence: CASSLGTRNEKLFF.

This chain connects TRBV11-2 to TRBJ1-2, with 8 bases identical to TRBD1. This CDR3 spans 15 amino acids. From germline, CDR1 is SGHAT and CDR2 FQNNGV. V lost 5 bases and J lost 2; bases outside the gene matches: 7. The CDR3: CASSGSRGLNYGYTF. In nucleotides, the CDR3 is TGTGCCAGCAGCGGCTCCAGGGGGCTGAACTATGGCTACACCTTC.

The genes are TRBV9 and TRBJ2-7, with a weak D call TRBD2 (6 bases). Germline V gives CDR1 SGDLS, CDR2 YYNGEE. V lost 2 bases and J lost 0, with 15 bases in between. CDR3 length: 16 residues. CDR3 sequence (DNA): TGTGCCAGCAGCGTTTCGGGGGACCCCGGCTCCTACGAGCAGTACTTC. Residues: CASSVSGDPGSYEQYF.

This sequence joins TRBV10-2 and TRBJ1-2, with a tentative D call TRBD1 (5 bases). Trimming took off 3 bases at V and 6 bases at J, with 11 bases between the two ends. Germline V gene sequence: CDR1 WSHSY, CDR2 SAAADI. This CDR3 comprises 13 residues. The CDR3 loop reads CASSDGALDGYTF. CDR3 coding DNA: TGCGCCAGCAGTGATGGGGCTTTGGATGGCTACACCTTC.

The chain is built from TRBV18 and TRBJ1-2; no firm D call. V gave up 2 bases and J gave up 4 bases, with 14 bases separating them. The germline CDR1 and CDR2 sequences are KGHSH and LQKENI. The CDR3 consists of 15 residues. The CDR3 is CASSPEFAVRYGYTF. CDR3 nucleotide sequence: TGTGCCAGCTCACCAGAATTTGCAGTACGCTATGGCTACACCTTC.